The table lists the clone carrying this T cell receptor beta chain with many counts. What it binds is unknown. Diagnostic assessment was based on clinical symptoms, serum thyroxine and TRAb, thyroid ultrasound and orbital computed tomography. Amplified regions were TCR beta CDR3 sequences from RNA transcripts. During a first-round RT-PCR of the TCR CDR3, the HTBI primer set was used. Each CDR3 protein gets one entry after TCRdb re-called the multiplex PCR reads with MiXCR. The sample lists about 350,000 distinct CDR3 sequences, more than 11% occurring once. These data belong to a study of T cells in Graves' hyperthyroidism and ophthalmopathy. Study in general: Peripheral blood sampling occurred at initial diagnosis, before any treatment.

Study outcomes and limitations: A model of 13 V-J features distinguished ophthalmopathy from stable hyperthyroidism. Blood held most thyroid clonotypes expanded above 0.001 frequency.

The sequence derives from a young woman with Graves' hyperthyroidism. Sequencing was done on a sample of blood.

The CDR3 nucleotides read TGTGCCAGCAGTTTTCCCCCGGGACAGAGGGACTACACCTTC. It specifies CASSFPPGQRDYTF. V gene TRBV6-2 or TRBV6-3 combines with J gene TRBJ1-2; 7 nucleotides align to TRBD1. The V and J ends lost 4 bases and 10 bases, in that order; junction bases with no gene match: 12. Germline CDR1 reads MNHEY; CDR2 reads SVGEGT. This CDR3 has 14 amino acids.